Below are 4 T cell receptor beta chains sequenced from a single sample in a study of OX40 agonist ivuxolimab in advanced cancers. The method was immunoSEQ multiplex PCR; TCRdb's version includes in-frame clones alone and lacks a portion of them. Found here are 95,000 to 100,000 clones, about 80% of them singletons; the top ten hold over 1.3%. The source was CD4+ or CD8+ T cells sorted from blood, collected in a trial of the OX40 agonist ivuxolimab. These receptors all come from an adult with an advanced solid tumor such as melanoma, head and neck, liver or kidney cancer.

This clone showed up just a few times. This chain joins TRBV7-2 and TRBJ2-1; D is uncertain. Trimming took 4 bases from V and 1 from J, leaving 5 bases between them. The CDR3 contains 13 residues. Germline loops: CDR1 SGHTA, CDR2 FQGNSA. The CDR3 is CASSWQSYNEQFF. CDR3 DNA sequence: TGTGCCAGCAGCTGGCAATCCTACAATGAGCAGTTCTTC.

The CDR3 protein is CASSWGLGNSPLHF. CDR3 DNA sequence: TGTGCCAGCAGCTGGGGACTCGGGAATTCACCCCTCCACTTT. The gene calls are TRBV7-2 and TRBJ1-6, with a tentative D call TRBD1 (5 bases). Germline V gives CDR1 SGHTA, CDR2 FQGNSA. CDR3 size: 14 residues. With 4 bases removed from V and 7 bases from J, the gap between germline ends came to 11 bases.

This clone was picked up one time. CDR3: CASSLVAGNDGYTF. For the CDR3, the DNA is TGTGCCAGCAGCTTAGTGGCAGGGAATGATGGCTACACCTTC. J is TRBJ1-2 and V is TRBV7-2; possibly TRBD1 for D (5 bases). CDR1 and CDR2 (germline): SGHTA, FQGNSA. Trimming shortened V by 1 base and J by 6 bases, and 12 bases separated the two germline ends. The CDR3 totals 14 residues.

This clone is a singleton in its sample. V gene TRBV19 combines with J gene TRBJ2-2; the D gene is possibly TRBD1 (6 bases). V lost 3 bases, J lost 8 bases, and 19 bases lay in between. CDR1 is LNHDA and CDR2 is SQIVND in the germline V gene (reference sequence). The CDR3 is 16 amino acids. CDR3: CASSIISGNRVGELFF. CDR3 DNA: TGTGCCAGTAGTATCATTTCGGGTAACAGGGTTGGGGAGCTGTTTTTT.